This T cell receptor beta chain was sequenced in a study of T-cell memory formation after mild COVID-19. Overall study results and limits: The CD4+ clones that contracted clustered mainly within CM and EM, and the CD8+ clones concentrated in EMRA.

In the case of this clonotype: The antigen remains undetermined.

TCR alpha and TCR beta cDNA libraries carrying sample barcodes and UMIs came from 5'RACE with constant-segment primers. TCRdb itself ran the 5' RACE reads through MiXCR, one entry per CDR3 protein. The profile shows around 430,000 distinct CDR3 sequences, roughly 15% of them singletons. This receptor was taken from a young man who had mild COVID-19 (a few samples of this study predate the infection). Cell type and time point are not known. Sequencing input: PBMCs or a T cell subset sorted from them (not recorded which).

In DNA, the CDR3 is TGTGCCATTGCTAGCGGGGGGTTCACAGATACGCAGTATTTT. Translating it yields CAIASGGFTDTQYF. The chain has TRBV11-2 and TRBJ2-3; TRBD2 aligns across 11 bases. V shed 10 bases and J 2 bases; nucleotides not matched to a gene: 5. The CDR3 totals 14 residues. The V gene's germline CDR1 is SGHAT and CDR2 FQNNGV.